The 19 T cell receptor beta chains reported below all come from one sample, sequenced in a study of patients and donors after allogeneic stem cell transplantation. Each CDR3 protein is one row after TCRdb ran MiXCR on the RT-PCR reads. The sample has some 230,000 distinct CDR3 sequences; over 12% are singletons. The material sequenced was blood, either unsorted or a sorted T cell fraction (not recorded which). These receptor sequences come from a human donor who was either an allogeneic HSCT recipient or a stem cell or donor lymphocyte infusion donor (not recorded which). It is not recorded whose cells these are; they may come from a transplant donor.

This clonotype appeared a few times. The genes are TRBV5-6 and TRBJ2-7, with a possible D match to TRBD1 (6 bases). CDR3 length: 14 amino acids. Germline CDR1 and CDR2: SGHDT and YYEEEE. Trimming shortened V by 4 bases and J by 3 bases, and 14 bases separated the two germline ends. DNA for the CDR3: TGTGCCAGCAGCGTGGCAGGGGCCCTCTACGAGCAGTACTTC. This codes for CASSVAGALYEQYF.

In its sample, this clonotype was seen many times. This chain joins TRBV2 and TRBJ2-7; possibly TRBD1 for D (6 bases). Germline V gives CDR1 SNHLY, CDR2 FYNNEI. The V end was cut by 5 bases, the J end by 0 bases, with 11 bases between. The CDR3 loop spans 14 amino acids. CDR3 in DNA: TGTGCCAGCAGTCGACGGGACAACTCCTACGAGCAGTACTTC. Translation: CASSRRDNSYEQYF.

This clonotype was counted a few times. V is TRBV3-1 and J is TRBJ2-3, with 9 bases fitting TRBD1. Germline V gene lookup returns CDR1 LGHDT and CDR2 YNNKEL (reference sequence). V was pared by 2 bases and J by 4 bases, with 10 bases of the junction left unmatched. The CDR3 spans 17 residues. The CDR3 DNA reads TGTGCCAGCAGCCAACCTTTTAGGGGACAGGGTCCAGATACGCAGTATTTT. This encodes CASSQPFRGQGPDTQYF.

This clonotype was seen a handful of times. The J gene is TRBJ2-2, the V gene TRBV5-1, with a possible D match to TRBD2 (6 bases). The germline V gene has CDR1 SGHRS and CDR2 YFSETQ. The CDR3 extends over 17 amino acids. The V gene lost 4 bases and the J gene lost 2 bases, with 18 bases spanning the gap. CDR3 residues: CASSQLIGTYNTGELFF. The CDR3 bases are TGCGCCAGCAGCCAACTAATAGGGACTTACAACACCGGGGAGCTGTTTTTT. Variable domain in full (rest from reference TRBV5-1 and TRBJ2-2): KAGVTQTPRYLIKTRGQQVTLSCSPISGHRSVSWYQQTPGQGLQFLFEYFSETQRNKGNFPGRFSGRQFSNSRSEMNVSTLELGDSALYLCASSQLIGTYNTGELFFGEGSRLTVL.

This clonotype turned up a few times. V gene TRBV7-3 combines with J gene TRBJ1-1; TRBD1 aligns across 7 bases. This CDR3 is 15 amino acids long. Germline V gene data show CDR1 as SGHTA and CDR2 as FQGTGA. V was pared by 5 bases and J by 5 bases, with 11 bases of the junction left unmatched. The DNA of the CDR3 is TGTGCCAGCAGCGCACGGGGGGGACAGTTGACTGAAGCTTTCTTT. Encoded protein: CASSARGGQLTEAFF.

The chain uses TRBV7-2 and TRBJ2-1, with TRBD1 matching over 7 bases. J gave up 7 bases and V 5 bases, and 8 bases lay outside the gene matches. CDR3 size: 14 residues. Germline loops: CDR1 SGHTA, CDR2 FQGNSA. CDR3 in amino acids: CASSERQGWNEQFF. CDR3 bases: TGTGCCAGCAGCGAGAGACAGGGTTGGAATGAGCAGTTCTTC. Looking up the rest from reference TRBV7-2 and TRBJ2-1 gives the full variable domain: GAGVSQSPSNKVTEKGKDVELRCDPISGHTALYWYRQSLGQGLEFLIYFQGNSAPDKSGLPSDRFSAERTGGSVSTLTIQRTQQEDSAVYLCASSERQGWNEQFFGPGTRLTVL.

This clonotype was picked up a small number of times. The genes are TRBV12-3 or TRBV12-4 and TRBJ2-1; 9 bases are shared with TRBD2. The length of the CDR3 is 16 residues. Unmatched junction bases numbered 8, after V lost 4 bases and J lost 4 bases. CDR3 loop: CASSSKRSGGYNEQFF. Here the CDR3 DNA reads TGTGCCAGCAGTTCGAAGCGTAGCGGGGGTTACAATGAGCAGTTCTTC.

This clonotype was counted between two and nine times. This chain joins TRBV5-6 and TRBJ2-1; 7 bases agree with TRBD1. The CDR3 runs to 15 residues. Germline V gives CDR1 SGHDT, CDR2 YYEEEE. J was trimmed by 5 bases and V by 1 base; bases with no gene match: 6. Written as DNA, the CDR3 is TGTGCCAGCAGCTTGCCCGGGGACAGACACAATGAGCAGTTCTTC. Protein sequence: CASSLPGDRHNEQFF.

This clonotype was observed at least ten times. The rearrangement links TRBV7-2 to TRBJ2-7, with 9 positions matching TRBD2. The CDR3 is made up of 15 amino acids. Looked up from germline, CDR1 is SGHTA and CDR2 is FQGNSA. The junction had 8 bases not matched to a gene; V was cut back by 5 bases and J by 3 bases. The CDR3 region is CASSARAGGLYEQYF. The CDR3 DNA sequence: TGTGCCAGCAGCGCACGGGCGGGAGGGCTCTACGAGCAGTACTTC.

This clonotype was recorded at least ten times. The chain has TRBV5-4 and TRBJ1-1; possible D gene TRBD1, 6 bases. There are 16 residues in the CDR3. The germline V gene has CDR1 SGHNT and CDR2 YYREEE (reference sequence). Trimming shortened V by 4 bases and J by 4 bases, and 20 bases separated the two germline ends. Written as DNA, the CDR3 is TGTGCCAGCAGCCCTTCTCCTACAGGGAGTGGCACTGAAGCTTTCTTT. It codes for CASSPSPTGSGTEAFF.

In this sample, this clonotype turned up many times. This CDR3 reads CASSLTERRALGYTF. The CDR3 DNA follows: TGTGCCAGCAGCTTAACGGAACGGCGGGCCCTTGGCTACACCTTC. The rearrangement joins TRBV7-3 to TRBJ1-2; D remains unclear. Trimming stripped 0 bases from V and 7 bases from J, with 15 bases between. The CDR3 contains 15 residues. Germline loops: CDR1 SGHTA, CDR2 FQGTGA.

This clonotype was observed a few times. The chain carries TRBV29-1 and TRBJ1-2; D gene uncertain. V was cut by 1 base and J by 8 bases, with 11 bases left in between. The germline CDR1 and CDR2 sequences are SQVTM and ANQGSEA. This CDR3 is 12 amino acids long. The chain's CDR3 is CSVEGGREGYTF. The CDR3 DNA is TGCAGCGTTGAAGGTGGCCGGGAGGGCTACACCTTC.

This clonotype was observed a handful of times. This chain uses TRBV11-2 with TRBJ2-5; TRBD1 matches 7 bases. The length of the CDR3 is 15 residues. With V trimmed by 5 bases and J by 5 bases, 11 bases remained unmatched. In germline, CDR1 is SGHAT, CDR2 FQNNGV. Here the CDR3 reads CASSPGTVPLETQYF. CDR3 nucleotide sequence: TGTGCCAGCAGCCCGGGGACAGTTCCGCTGGAGACCCAGTACTTC.

The CDR3 region is CASSLTGGNYGYTF. The CDR3 region has the DNA TGTGCCAGCAGCTTAACGGGGGGCAACTATGGCTACACCTTC. The gene calls are TRBV7-2 and TRBJ1-2; D perhaps matches TRBD1 (6 bases). Trimming left V 2 bases short and J 2 bases short, with 9 bases between. There are 14 residues in the CDR3. Germline V gene lookup returns CDR1 SGHTA and CDR2 FQGNSA.

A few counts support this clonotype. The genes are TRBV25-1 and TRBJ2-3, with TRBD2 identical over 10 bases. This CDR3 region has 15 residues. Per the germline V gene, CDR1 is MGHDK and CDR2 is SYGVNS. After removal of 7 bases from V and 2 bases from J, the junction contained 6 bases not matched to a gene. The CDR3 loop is CASMRTSGFTDTQYF. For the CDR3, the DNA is TGTGCCAGCATGAGGACTAGCGGATTCACAGATACGCAGTATTTT. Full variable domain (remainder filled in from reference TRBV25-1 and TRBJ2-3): EADIYQTPRYLVIGTGKKITLECSQTMGHDKMYWYQQDPGMELHLIHYSYGVNSTEKGDLSSESTVSRIRTEHFPLTLESARPSHTSQYLCASMRTSGFTDTQYFGPGTRLTVL.

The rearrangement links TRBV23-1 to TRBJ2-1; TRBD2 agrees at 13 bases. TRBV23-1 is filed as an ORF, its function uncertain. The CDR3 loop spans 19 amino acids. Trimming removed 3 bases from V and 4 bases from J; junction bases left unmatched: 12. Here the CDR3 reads CASSHDTWTSGSPYNEQFF. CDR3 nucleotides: TGCGCCAGCAGTCACGACACTTGGACTAGCGGGAGCCCTTACAATGAGCAGTTCTTC.

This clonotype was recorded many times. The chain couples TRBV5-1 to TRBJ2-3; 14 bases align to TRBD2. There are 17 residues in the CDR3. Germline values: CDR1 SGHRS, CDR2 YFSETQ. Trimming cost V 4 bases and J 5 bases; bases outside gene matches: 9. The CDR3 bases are TGCGCCAGCAGCCAGACCGGGACTAGCGGGAGCGGAGATACGCAGTATTTT. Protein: CASSQTGTSGSGDTQYF.

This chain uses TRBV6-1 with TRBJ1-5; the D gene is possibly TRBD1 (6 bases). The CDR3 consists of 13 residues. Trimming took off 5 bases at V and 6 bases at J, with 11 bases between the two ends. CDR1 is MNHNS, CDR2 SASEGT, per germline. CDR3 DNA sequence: TGTGCCAGCAGTCTGGACAGAATTCAGCCCCAGCATTTT. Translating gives CASSLDRIQPQHF.

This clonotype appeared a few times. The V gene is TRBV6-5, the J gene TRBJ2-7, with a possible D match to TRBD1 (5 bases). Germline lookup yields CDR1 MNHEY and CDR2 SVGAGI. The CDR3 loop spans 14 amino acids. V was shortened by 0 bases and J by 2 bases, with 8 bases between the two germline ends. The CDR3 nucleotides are TGTGCCAGCAGTTACTCGACAGTTACCTACGAGCAGTACTTC. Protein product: CASSYSTVTYEQYF.